In this sample, the clone carrying this T cell receptor (beta chain) turned up a few times. Its target is unknown. The PCR used 60 Vbeta and 13 Jbeta primers. Repertoires were generated with immunoSEQ multiplex PCR, while TCRdb's copy carries only in-frame clones and drops some. The sample includes 65,000 to 90,000 clones, roughly 71% of them seen just once. These data originate in a study of cytomegalovirus exposure and HLA in healthy donors. The CDR3 covers 13 residues. Germline CDR1 reads SGHTA; CDR2 reads FQGNSA. The J segment lost 6 bases and the V segment lost 6 bases, leaving 3 bases of the junction unmatched. Study-level points and caveats: Among TCR beta chains of equal frequency, HLA-associated ones were more clonally expanded in a later analysis. Across donors, sequencing depth was assumed by presence/absence analyses to be roughly uniform. Prediction of most subjects' HLA-A and HLA-B alleles by TCR beta sequences was reportedly accurate. In a later analysis, most CMV-associated TCR beta chains appeared HLA-restricted.

The sequencing sample was made of PBMCs. The chain links TRBV7-2 to TRBJ1-4, with 8 bases matching TRBD1. This TCR was sampled from a man between 65 and 80 years old in good health and CMV-seronegative. In DNA, the CDR3 is TGTGCCAGCAGTGGACAGGGTTATGAAAAACTGTTTTTT. It translates to CASSGQGYEKLFF. Together with reference TRBV7-2 and TRBJ1-4, the CDR3 gives the full variable domain: GAGVSQSPSNKVTEKGKDVELRCDPISGHTALYWYRQSLGQGLEFLIYFQGNSAPDKSGLPSDRFSAERTGGSVSTLTIQRTQQEDSAVYLCASSGQGYEKLFFGSGTQLSVL.